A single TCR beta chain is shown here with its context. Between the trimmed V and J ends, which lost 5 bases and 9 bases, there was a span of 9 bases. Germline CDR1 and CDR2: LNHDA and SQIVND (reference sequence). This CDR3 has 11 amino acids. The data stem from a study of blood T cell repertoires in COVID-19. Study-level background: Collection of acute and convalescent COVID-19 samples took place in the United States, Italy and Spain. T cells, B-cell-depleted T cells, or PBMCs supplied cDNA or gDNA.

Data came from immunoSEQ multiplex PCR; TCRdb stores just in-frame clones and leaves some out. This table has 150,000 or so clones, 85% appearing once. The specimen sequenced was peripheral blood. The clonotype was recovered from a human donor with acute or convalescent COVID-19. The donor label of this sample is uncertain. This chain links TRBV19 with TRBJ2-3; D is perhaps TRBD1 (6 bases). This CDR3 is CASSPGQTQYF. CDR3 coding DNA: TGTGCCAGTAGTCCGGGACAAACGCAGTATTTT. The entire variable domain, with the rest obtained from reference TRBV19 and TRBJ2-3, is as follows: DGGITQSPKYLFRKEGQNVTLSCEQNLNHDAMYWYRQDPGQGLRLIYYSQIVNDFQKGDIAEGYSVSREKKESFPLTVTSAQKNPTAFYLCASSPGQTQYFGPGTRLTVL.